The sequence of this T cell receptor (beta chain) was determined in a study of OX40 agonist ivuxolimab in advanced cancers. Looking at the study overall: Past anti-PD-1, anti-PD-L1 or anti-CTLA-4 therapy was accepted, and around 40% had received some.

TCRdb's copy holds only in-frame clones and misses some; the assay was immunoSEQ multiplex PCR. Among approximately 60,000 clones listed, roughly nine tenths were seen once. This clone was recorded a few times. Sequences were derived from CD4+ or CD8+ T cells sorted from blood, sampled in a trial of the OX40 agonist ivuxolimab. The sequence came from an adult with an advanced solid tumor such as melanoma, head and neck, liver or kidney cancer.

In DNA form, the CDR3 reads TGTGCCAGCAGTTCCCACGACAGGGCTACCGGGGAGCTGTTTTTT. Translating gives CASSSHDRATGELFF. This chain links TRBV27 with TRBJ2-2; 7 bases line up with TRBD1. CDR1 and CDR2 from the germline V gene are MNHEY and SMNVEV (reference sequence). The CDR3 length is 15 residues. V trimming: 4 bases; J trimming: 5 bases; junction bases outside the gene matches: 7.